Sequencing of this T cell receptor (beta chain) was carried out in a study of T cells in Graves' hyperthyroidism and ophthalmopathy. The CDR3 totals 12 residues. Trimming cost V 7 bases and J 6 bases, with 9 bases left between them. Per the germline V gene, CDR1 is MNHNS and CDR2 is SASEGT. Uncontrolled infection, other autoimmune disease, pregnancy and lactation each barred patients from inclusion. Source material for PBMCs was about 10 ml fresh peripheral blood. Study-level findings and limits: Blood also held most thyroid clonotypes expanded beyond 0.001.

Amplification targeted TCR beta CDR3 regions from RNA transcripts. Researchers ran a first-round RT-PCR on the TCR CDR3 using the HTBI primer set. In TCRdb, the multiplex PCR reads were re-called with MiXCR into one record per CDR3 protein. This sample yields a few hundred thousand distinct CDR3 sequences, of which 20% to 25% are seen a single time; around 70% belongs to the top ten. With regard to this clonotype: Antigen unknown.

Sequenced sample: blood. The sequence was obtained from a man aged 50-59 years with Graves' hyperthyroidism. This sequence joins TRBV6-1 and TRBJ2-2; the D is unclear. The CDR3 DNA follows: TGTGCCAGCAAGGCTCGGTCCGGGGAGCTGTTTTTT. It is translated as CASKARSGELFF.